The T cell receptor beta chain under discussion was sequenced for a study of CD8 T cells in ankylosing spondylitis (dated by TCRdb to about 2017). Describing the broader study: To find TCR variants linked to disease, the study profiled T cell receptor beta repertoires in ankylosing spondylitis patients and healthy donors. Samples of peripheral blood were taken, and for ankylosing spondylitis patients, synovial fluid was collected as well. In total, the full study cohort was made up of nearly 110 healthy donors and roughly 27 ankylosing spondylitis patients.

The CDR3 starts with the cysteine, ends with the phenylalanine, and has 12 residues. Only the CDR3 part of the read is kept: 36 bases, read in frame from the first base. A distance of 10 bases separates the germline ends of V and J, which lose 2 bases and 11 bases respectively. The research as a whole found: According to the report, matched synovial fluid samples from ankylosing spondylitis patients were significantly enriched for the disease-linked clones. The disease-linked clones showed a CD8+ phenotype and occurred at relatively low frequencies in peripheral blood. A TCR beta motif made up of several highly homologous amino acid variants appeared to be characteristic of blood from ankylosing spondylitis patients. Some of the motif variants had been reported before in the synovial fluid and blood of reactive arthritis patients, a finding that suggests common disease-initiation mechanisms.

The reads were generated on an Illumina HiSeq 2500. Quantitative 5'-RACE with molecular barcodes was the method used to prepare the TCR beta libraries. The authors' pipeline ran thus. Disease-linked TCR variants were identified with a new computational method built on a probabilistic model of VDJ rearrangement. TCRdb took the public reads, trimmed them with fastp at Q25, ran MiXCR for clone calling and kept in-frame beta chains. Each CDR3 protein gets just one entry, which takes the most common genes and DNA from the rows behind it. For this entry, the V and J calls and clone size follow TCRdb and not the study's own pipeline. For this sample the table gives about 130,000 distinct CDR3 sequences, of which roughly 6.6% were detected only once. The ten largest clones take up 10% to 15% of the sample. This clonotype showed up many times. The antigen it binds to is not known. No much larger clone exists at a distance of one base, and base qualities are not known.

Here the chain combines TRBV12-3 or TRBV12-4 and TRBJ1-3; D gene: possibly TRBD1, on 5 matching bases. The sequenced sample was blood, either unsorted or a sorted T cell fraction (not recorded which). The source of this sequence is a male donor with ankylosing spondylitis or in good health (not recorded which). The CDR3 has the sequence CASSLFAGPIYF. Here is the DNA: TGTGCCAGCAGTTTATTCGCGGGACCCATATATTTT.